Below are 27 T cell receptor beta chains sequenced from a single sample in a study of beta chain features in type 1 diabetes (dated by TCRdb to 2017 to 2018). Study-level results and caveats: Type 1 diabetes patients showed a moderate but significant shortening of TCRB CDR3 length in all four CD4+ subsets.

Their target antigens are unknown. The library came from the immunoSEQ multiplex PCR assay. All of the isolated RNA was reverse transcribed with the High Capacity cDNA Reverse Transcription Kit, so expressed TCRB transcripts were sequenced. TCRdb mirrors the immuneACCESS table, restricted to in-frame sequences. Some clones are absent from its copies; in checked studies, under half trace to an unresolved V gene, and the reason for the others is unknown. The sample yields almost 350,000 clones; approximately 10% were counted once. The top ten clonotypes cover more than 0.8% of the sample. Sequencing used central memory CD4+ T cells from blood. These TCRs come from a man aged 25-45 years with type 1 diabetes.

This clone was detected a few times. The J gene is TRBJ2-3, the V gene TRBV18; no firm D call. Germline CDR1 and CDR2: KGHSH and LQKENI. V lost 5 bases, J lost 4 bases, and 7 bases lay in between. This CDR3 region has 12 residues. The chain's CDR3 is CASSASSDTQYF. The CDR3 DNA is TGTGCCAGCTCAGCTAGTTCAGATACGCAGTATTTT.

This clone appeared many times. The chain links TRBV6-1 to TRBJ2-7; TRBD1 aligns across 7 bases. The V gene end was trimmed by 7 bases and the J gene end by 7 bases; junction bases not matched to a gene: 13. The CDR3 has 14 amino acids. Germline CDR1 MNHNS, CDR2 SASEGT. CDR3 DNA: TGTGCCAGCACCCCGGGACAGCCTTTGGATGAGCAGTACTTC. This gives the protein CASTPGQPLDEQYF.

This sequence joins TRBV5-1 and TRBJ1-3; D may be TRBD1 (5 bases). This CDR3 is built from 18 residues. V was clipped by 3 bases and J by 0 bases, with 19 bases between them. The germline V gene has CDR1 SGHRS and CDR2 YFSETQ. This CDR3 is CASSSIFPRDPSGNTIYF. CDR3 coding DNA: TGCGCCAGCAGCTCAATCTTCCCGCGGGACCCCTCTGGAAACACCATATATTTT.

The chain uses TRBV18 and TRBJ1-6; D might be TRBD1 (5 bases). The germline V and J ends were trimmed by 3 bases and 8 bases, with 8 bases remaining between them. The CDR3 runs to 13 residues. Germline V CDR1 and CDR2: KGHSH, LQKENI. This CDR3 is CASSPGTDSPLHF. The CDR3 DNA reads as TGTGCCAGCTCACCGGGGACGGATTCACCCCTCCACTTT.

This chain uses TRBV5-6 with TRBJ2-5; tentatively, D is TRBD1 (5 bases). Looked up from germline, CDR1 is SGHDT and CDR2 is YYEEEE. The CDR3 runs to 17 residues. V lost 0 bases and J 2 bases, leaving 17 bases between the germline ends. CDR3 protein: CASSLDLGPTTQETQYF. CDR3 nucleotide sequence: TGTGCCAGCAGCTTGGATCTGGGGCCGACGACTCAAGAGACCCAGTACTTC. Full variable domain (remainder filled in from reference TRBV5-6 and TRBJ2-5): DAGVTQSPTHLIKTRGQQVTLRCSPKSGHDTVSWYQQALGQGPQFIFQYYEEEERQRGNFPDRFSGHQFPNYSSELNVNALLLGDSALYLCASSLDLGPTTQETQYFGPGTRLLVL.

The chain joins TRBV2 to TRBJ2-3, with 7 bases fitting TRBD1. CDR1 SNHLY and CDR2 FYNNEI come from the germline V gene. Unmatched junction bases numbered 4, after V lost 6 bases and J lost 1 base. CDR3 size: 14 residues. In nucleotides, the CDR3 is TGTGCCAGCAGCCCAGACAGGGGCACAGATACGCAGTATTTT. Amino acid sequence: CASSPDRGTDTQYF.

This clone has only a few counts. The rearrangement joins TRBV10-3 to TRBJ2-5; maybe TRBD1 (6 bases). Germline V gene lookup returns CDR1 ENHRY and CDR2 SYGVKD. This CDR3 comprises 13 residues. Between the trimmed V and J ends, which lost 7 bases and 2 bases, there was a span of 11 bases. The CDR3 DNA follows: TGTGCCATCACCGGACAGTTACAAGAGACCCAGTACTTC. This sequence encodes CAITGQLQETQYF.

V is TRBV6-1 and J is TRBJ2-3; 11 bases line up with TRBD2. Germline loops: CDR1 MNHNS, CDR2 SASEGT. This CDR3 is built from 14 residues. J was trimmed by 7 bases and V by 6 bases; bases with no gene match: 6. For the CDR3, the DNA is TGTGCCAGCAGGGAGGGGACTAGCGGCTATACGCAGTATTTT. As protein: CASREGTSGYTQYF.

This clone was counted many times. The chain joins TRBV7-2 to TRBJ1-2, with a possible D match to TRBD1 (5 bases). V lost 6 bases and J 3 bases, leaving 17 bases between the germline ends. Looked up from germline, CDR1 is SGHTA and CDR2 is FQGNSA. This CDR3 has 15 amino acids. CDR3: CASRPITGTHYGYTF. The DNA of the CDR3 is TGTGCCAGCAGACCTATCACTGGGACTCACTATGGCTACACCTTC.

This clone was observed a few times. The V and J genes are TRBV2 and TRBJ1-4, with D unclear. The CDR3 sequence is 13 residues long. CDR1 is SNHLY, CDR2 FYNNEI, per germline. With 6 bases removed from V and 5 bases from J, the gap between germline ends came to 10 bases. CDR3 DNA: TGTGCCAGCAGGAGGAATCAGAATGAAAAACTGTTTTTT. Translated, it gives CASRRNQNEKLFF.

The chain joins TRBV7-2 to TRBJ2-1; 7 bases map to TRBD1. V dropped 5 bases and J dropped 7; count of bases not matched to a gene: 8. Per the germline V gene, CDR1 is SGHTA and CDR2 is FQGNSA. The CDR3 has 14 amino acids. The CDR3, as DNA: TGTGCCAGCAGCCCCGGGACAGTGAGGAATGAGCAGTTCTTC. It translates to CASSPGTVRNEQFF.

This clone was picked up a small number of times. The gene calls are TRBV29-1 and TRBJ2-3; the D gene is possibly TRBD2 (6 bases). Germline V gene data show CDR1 as SQVTM and CDR2 as ANQGSEA. V was shortened by 4 bases and J by 1 base, with 12 bases between the two germline ends. The CDR3 sequence is 14 residues long. The CDR3 DNA reads TGCAGCGTTGTCTGGGGACTTGGCACAGATACGCAGTATTTT. This encodes CSVVWGLGTDTQYF.

The chain's CDR3 is CASSPPTNTGELFF. The CDR3 nucleotides are TGTGCCAGCAGCCCACCTACGAACACCGGGGAGCTGTTTTTT. J is TRBJ2-2 and V is TRBV7-2; D remains unclear. Trimming removed 5 bases at V and 0 bases at J, with 7 bases between. The germline CDR1 and CDR2 sequences are SGHTA and FQGNSA. The CDR3 is made up of 14 amino acids.

The table lists this clone with a few counts. V gene TRBV19 combines with J gene TRBJ1-6; D unclear. V lost 5 bases and J lost 5, with 7 bases in between. The CDR3 is 13 amino acids. Germline V lookup: CDR1 LNHDA, CDR2 SQIVND (reference sequence). The CDR3 reads CASSLKDNSPLHF. The CDR3 nucleotides are TGTGCCAGTAGTCTAAAGGATAATTCACCCCTCCACTTT.

This clone was counted at least ten times. The rearrangement uses TRBV27 and TRBJ1-3; D gene unclear. This CDR3 region has 15 residues. Germline V gene sequence: CDR1 MNHEY, CDR2 SMNVEV (reference sequence). V lost 10 bases, J lost 2 bases, and 18 bases lay in between. The DNA for the CDR3 is TGTGCCACGTTCCAAGCGGGGTCGGCTGGAAACACCATATATTTT. This sequence encodes CATFQAGSAGNTIYF.

This clone was seen more than once but under ten times. The rearrangement uses TRBV11-3 and TRBJ2-3; 10 nucleotides line up with TRBD1. Germline assignment: CDR1 SGHNT and CDR2 YENEEA. With V trimmed by 5 bases and J by 4 bases, 6 bases remained unmatched. The CDR3 has 15 amino acids. The DNA of the CDR3 is TGTGCCAGCAGCCCAGGGGGACAGGGGTCAGATACGCAGTATTTT. As protein: CASSPGGQGSDTQYF.

In regard to this clone: Within the sample, other DNA sequences also encode this same CDR3. The V call is TRBV7-2, the J call TRBJ2-3; D uncertain. CDR1 is SGHTA, CDR2 FQGNSA, per germline. The CDR3 has 14 residues. Trimming removed 1 base from V and 0 bases from J, with 5 bases in between. CDR3 protein: CASSLDRSTDTQYF. The CDR3, as DNA: TGTGCCAGCAGCTTAGATCGCAGCACAGATACGCAGTATTTT. Combining the CDR3 with reference TRBV7-2 and TRBJ2-3 gives the whole variable domain GAGVSQSPSNKVTEKGKDVELRCDPISGHTALYWYRQSLGQGLEFLIYFQGNSAPDKSGLPSDRFSAERTGGSVSTLTIQRTQQEDSAVYLCASSLDRSTDTQYFGPGTRLTVL.

This chain links TRBV9 with TRBJ1-1, with unresolved D. Per the germline V gene, CDR1 is SGDLS and CDR2 is YYNGEE. V dropped 7 bases and J dropped 1 base, with 11 bases sitting between them. CDR3 length equals 13 residues. In DNA form, the CDR3 reads TGTGCCAGCGGAGTGGACGGGAACACTGAAGCTTTCTTT. It encodes CASGVDGNTEAFF.

There are a few counts of this clone. J is TRBJ1-2 and V is TRBV30; D is uncertain. Germline CDR1 and CDR2: GTSNPN and SVGIG (reference sequence). Trimming took off 0 bases at V and 4 bases at J, with 15 bases between the two ends. This CDR3 comprises 15 residues. CDR3 protein: CAWSVSGTQAYGYTF. In DNA, the CDR3 is TGTGCCTGGAGTGTATCGGGCACCCAAGCCTATGGCTACACCTTC.

This clone was detected a few times. The chain recombines TRBV13 with TRBJ1-1; D ambiguous. The ends were cut back, 6 bases at V and 3 bases at J, with 8 bases in the middle. Germline V gene lookup returns CDR1 PRHDT and CDR2 FYEKMQ (reference sequence). The CDR3 loop spans 12 amino acids. The CDR3 bases are TGTGCCAGCAGACTAACGGACACTGAAGCTTTCTTT. This codes for CASRLTDTEAFF.

This clone was recorded a few times. The chain recombines TRBV2 with TRBJ2-7; D ambiguous. Germline V gene data show CDR1 as SNHLY and CDR2 as FYNNEI. The CDR3 loop spans 14 amino acids. Trimming removed 4 bases from V and 2 bases from J, with 12 bases in between. CDR3 sequence: CASSAHPQAYEQYF. In DNA form, the CDR3 reads TGTGCCAGCAGTGCTCACCCGCAGGCCTACGAGCAGTACTTC.

This clone was observed a few times. This chain links TRBV5-1 with TRBJ2-7; 9 nucleotides align to TRBD1. The V gene end was trimmed by 1 base and the J gene end by 6 bases; junction bases not matched to a gene: 5. CDR1 is SGHRS, CDR2 YFSETQ, per germline. This CDR3 has 14 residues. The CDR3 protein is CASSLPGTGTEQYF. In DNA form, the CDR3 reads TGCGCCAGCAGCTTGCCAGGGACAGGGACCGAGCAGTACTTC.

The chain is built from TRBV7-9 and TRBJ2-5; 9 nucleotides line up with TRBD2. V was pared by 1 base and J by 5 bases, with 2 bases of the junction left unmatched. Looked up from germline, CDR1 is SEHNR and CDR2 is FQNEAQ (reference sequence). The CDR3 loop spans 14 amino acids. CDR3 DNA sequence: TGTGCCAGCAGCTTAGATAGCGGGGGTGAGACCCAGTACTTC. This encodes CASSLDSGGETQYF.

This clone was detected only a few times. The CDR3: CASSLQGGSYEQYF. The DNA for the CDR3 is TGTGCCAGCAGCTTACAGGGGGGCTCCTACGAGCAGTACTTC. This rearrangement joins TRBV7-2 to TRBJ2-7, with D perhaps matching TRBD1 (7 bases). CDR3 size: 14 residues. Germline CDR1 is SGHTA and CDR2 is FQGNSA. V lost 2 bases and J 0 bases, leaving 8 bases between the germline ends.

This clone has a handful of counts. The gene calls are TRBV6-6 and TRBJ1-2; TRBD1 agrees at 7 bases. CDR3 length: 16 amino acids. With 0 bases clipped from V and 0 bases from J, the junction kept 4 bases outside the gene matches. Germline V lookup: CDR1 MNHNY, CDR2 SVGAGI (reference sequence). The CDR3 coding sequence is TGTGCCAGCAGTTACTCGAACAGGGGAGCTAACTATGGCTACACCTTC. It is translated as CASSYSNRGANYGYTF.

Here the CDR3 DNA reads TGCGCCAGCAGCCAAGGGGACAGCTTATCTGGGGCCAACGTCCTGACTTTC. It is translated as CASSQGDSLSGANVLTF. J is TRBJ2-6 and V is TRBV4-1, with TRBD1 matching 7 bases. CDR1 and CDR2 from the germline V gene are MGHRA and YSYEKL. Trimming removed 1 base from V and 1 base from J; junction bases left unmatched: 4. CDR3 size: 17 residues.

This clone was counted only a few times. J is TRBJ2-7 and V is TRBV7-2; no firm D call. V was trimmed by 7 bases and J by 2 bases, leaving 18 bases between them. The CDR3 length is 15 residues. The V gene's germline CDR1 is SGHTA and CDR2 FQGNSA. The chain's CDR3 is CASTPNQQVTYEQYF. In DNA form, the CDR3 reads TGTGCCAGCACCCCCAACCAGCAGGTGACCTACGAGCAGTACTTC.